The next 27 T cell receptor beta chains were all read from a single sample in a study of T-cell memory formation after mild COVID-19. TCRdb recomputed calls from the 5' RACE reads with MiXCR, one row per CDR3 protein. The repertoire includes fewer than 400,000 distinct CDR3 sequences, over 10% of them detected once, and around 21% sits in the top ten. What was sequenced was PBMCs or a T cell subset sorted from them (not recorded which). The receptors come from a man aged 18 to 30 who had mild COVID-19 (a few samples of this study predate the infection). Cell type and time point are not known.

This clonotype was recorded at least ten times. DNA of the CDR3: TGCGCCAGCAGCTTGGTTAGCGGGGGCTCATCCTACGAGCAGTACTTC. This encodes CASSLVSGGSSYEQYF. The chain recombines TRBV5-1 with TRBJ2-7; TRBD2 aligns across 9 bases. The CDR3 totals 16 residues. The ends lost 0 bases at V and 1 base at J; junction bases unmatched: 5. Germline V gene data show CDR1 as SGHRS and CDR2 as YFSETQ.

This clonotype was seen more than once but under ten times. J is TRBJ2-5 and V is TRBV9; 8 positions agree with TRBD2. The CDR3 loop spans 14 amino acids. With 0 bases clipped from V and 5 bases from J, the junction kept 3 bases outside the gene matches. Germline V gene data show CDR1 as SGDLS and CDR2 as YYNGEE. CDR3 coding DNA: TGTGCCAGCAGCGTAGGCGGGGGGACCGAGACCCAGTACTTC. This codes for CASSVGGGTETQYF. The variable domain in full, completed from reference TRBV9 and TRBJ2-5, reads DSGVTQTPKHLITATGQRVTLRCSPRSGDLSVYWYQQSLDQGLQFLIQYYNGEERAKGNILERFSAQQFPDLHSELNLSSLELGDSALYFCASSVGGGTETQYFGPGTRLLVL.

V and J are TRBV5-1 and TRBJ2-7; the D is unclear. Germline assignment: CDR1 SGHRS and CDR2 YFSETQ. The length of the CDR3 is 14 residues. V shed 3 bases and J shed 2 bases, with 12 bases lying between them. The CDR3 nucleotides read TGCGCCAGCAGCTCGGAACAGCACACCTACGAGCAGTACTTC. Translated, it gives CASSSEQHTYEQYF.

In this sample, this clonotype turned up a few times. The V call is TRBV18, the J call TRBJ2-3; 9 bases align to TRBD2. V shed 3 bases and J 8 bases; nucleotides not matched to a gene: 12. This CDR3 is 16 amino acids long. CDR1 is KGHSH and CDR2 is LQKENI in the germline V gene. CDR3 loop: CASSPQERGVEGTQYF. The CDR3 nucleotides read TGTGCCAGCTCACCCCAAGAGCGGGGGGTCGAAGGTACGCAGTATTTT.

V gene TRBV5-1 combines with J gene TRBJ1-2; 7 bases map to TRBD1. This CDR3 has 15 amino acids. The V segment lost 3 bases and the J segment 7 bases; nucleotides outside the gene matches: 12. From germline, CDR1 is SGHRS and CDR2 YFSETQ. As DNA, the CDR3 is TGCGCCAGCAGCTCCGGACAGGACCCCCTCAGTGGCTACACCTTC. Translation: CASSSGQDPLSGYTF.

This clonotype has at least ten counts. The chain is built from TRBV5-1 and TRBJ1-6; tentative D call: TRBD1 (6 bases). Germline assignment: CDR1 SGHRS and CDR2 YFSETQ. This CDR3 contains 14 residues. V lost 4 bases, J lost 7 bases, and 12 bases lay in between. CDR3 nucleotide sequence: TGCGCCAGCAGCCAGGGGACGGCAAATTCACCCCTCCACTTT. Translating it yields CASSQGTANSPLHF.

The gene calls are TRBV2 and TRBJ2-2; 9 bases agree with TRBD2. Germline trimming cut 0 bases from V and 9 bases from J; bases unmatched to any gene: 11. Germline CDR1 reads SNHLY; CDR2 reads FYNNEI. The CDR3 runs 17 residues. This CDR3 is CASSEAVGRGGLRELFF. The CDR3 DNA follows: TGTGCCAGCAGTGAAGCGGTGGGGCGGGGGGGCCTCAGGGAGCTGTTTTTT.

This clonotype was observed a few times. CDR3 region: CASSLAFTDTQYF. The DNA of the CDR3 is TGTGCCAGCAGCTTAGCGTTCACAGATACGCAGTATTTT. The V call is TRBV7-2, the J call TRBJ2-3; D remains unclear. V shed 0 bases and J shed 2 bases, with 3 bases lying between them. The CDR3 length is 13 residues. In germline, CDR1 is SGHTA, CDR2 FQGNSA.

The chain employs TRBV6-2 or TRBV6-3 and TRBJ2-3, with 7 bases identical to TRBD1. The CDR3 contains 15 residues. Per the germline V gene, CDR1 is MNHEY and CDR2 is SVGEGT. Losses at the gene ends were 2 bases for V and 3 bases for J; bases not matched to a gene: 5. CDR3 protein: CASSYLGQFTDTQYF. In DNA, the CDR3 is TGTGCCAGCAGTTACCTGGGACAGTTTACAGATACGCAGTATTTT.

This chain connects TRBV5-1 to TRBJ1-2; D is undetermined. Germline CDR1 SGHRS, CDR2 YFSETQ. The CDR3 length is 14 residues. Trimming left V 0 bases short and J 5 bases short, with 11 bases between. CDR3 sequence (DNA): TGCGCCAGCAGCTTGGGGGATGGGGATTATGGCTACACCTTC. Translated, it gives CASSLGDGDYGYTF.

This clonotype turned up a few times. The chain employs TRBV29-1 and TRBJ1-1; TRBD1 agrees at 7 bases. The V gene end was trimmed by 5 bases and the J gene end by 5 bases; junction bases not matched to a gene: 8. The CDR3 runs to 13 residues. CDR1 and CDR2 from the germline V gene are SQVTM and ANQGSEA. The CDR3 sequence: CSVTFTGETEAFF. As DNA, the CDR3 is TGCAGCGTTACGTTTACAGGGGAAACTGAAGCTTTCTTT.

The gene calls are TRBV5-1 and TRBJ1-2; weak D call: TRBD1 (5 bases). Between the trimmed V and J ends, which lost 4 bases and 6 bases, there was a span of 13 bases. Looked up from germline, CDR1 is SGHRS and CDR2 is YFSETQ. CDR3 length equals 13 residues. DNA of the CDR3: TGCGCCAGCAGCGGTGGGGGGATTGATGGCTACACCTTC. It translates to CASSGGGIDGYTF.

This clonotype was observed a few times. The chain links TRBV20-1 to TRBJ2-3; D perhaps matches TRBD1 (7 bases). Germline CDR1 reads DFQATT; CDR2 reads SNEGSKA (reference sequence). The CDR3 runs to 14 residues. The V end was cut by 3 bases, the J end by 0 bases, with 10 bases between. CDR3 in amino acids: CSASQGGSTDTQYF. The DNA for the CDR3 is TGCAGTGCTAGTCAGGGGGGCAGCACAGATACGCAGTATTTT.

In this sample, this clonotype turned up a few times. A junction boundary mismatches the germline segment, possibly from a read error. The gene calls are TRBV4-2 and TRBJ2-5; D could derive from TRBD1 or TRBD2 (5 bases each). Germline CDR1 LGHNA, CDR2 YNFKEQ. The CDR3 has 18 residues. The CDR3 DNA reads as TGTGCCAGCAGTCAAGATGTGGGCAGGGAGAATGGAAAGGAGACCCAGTACTTC. Protein: CASSQDVGRENGKETQYF.

This chain links TRBV4-3 with TRBJ2-5; D might be TRBD1 (6 bases). Germline lookup yields CDR1 LGHNA and CDR2 YSLEER. The CDR3 has 16 residues. With 2 bases removed from V and 3 bases from J, the gap between germline ends came to 16 bases. CDR3 bases: TGCGCCAGCAGCCAAACCACAGGGAGAGGAGAAGAGACCCAGTACTTC. Its translation is CASSQTTGRGEETQYF.

The rearrangement links TRBV20-1 to TRBJ1-2; D is possibly TRBD1 (6 bases). Per the germline V gene, CDR1 is DFQATT and CDR2 is SNEGSKA (reference sequence). The CDR3 sequence is 13 residues long. V was trimmed by 7 bases and J by 5 bases, leaving 17 bases between them. CDR3 protein: CSVKPGGLYGYTF. The CDR3 DNA reads as TGCAGTGTTAAGCCCGGGGGGCTTTATGGCTACACCTTC.

This clonotype was counted ten times or more. The V and J genes are TRBV28 and TRBJ2-3; D gene ambiguous. Germline CDR1 is MDHEN and CDR2 is SYDVKM. The V and J ends lost 2 bases and 6 bases respectively, with 6 bases between them. The length of the CDR3 is 12 residues. This chain's CDR3 is CASSLTQDTQYF. The CDR3 region has the DNA TGTGCCAGCAGTTTAACTCAGGATACGCAGTATTTT. Full variable domain (rest looked up from reference TRBV28 and TRBJ2-3): DVKVTQSSRYLVKRTGEKVFLECVQDMDHENMFWYRQDPGLGLRLIYFSYDVKMKEKGDIPEGYSVSREKKERFSLILESASTNQTSMYLCASSLTQDTQYFGPGTRLTVL.

In this sample, this clonotype turned up many times. The chain combines TRBV20-1 with TRBJ1-1; no firm D call. CDR1 DFQATT and CDR2 SNEGSKA come from the germline V gene (reference sequence). The V end lost 1 base, the J end lost 1 base, and 16 bases lay between the germline ends. The CDR3 is 16 amino acids. The CDR3 DNA sequence: TGCAGTGCTAGAGGTTGGATCGCCCGCCGGAACACTGAAGCTTTCTTT. Translating gives CSARGWIARRNTEAFF.

This clonotype was seen more than once but under ten times. This chain joins TRBV3-1 and TRBJ1-2, with 12 bases lining up with TRBD1. Unmatched junction bases numbered 5, after V lost 0 bases and J lost 12 bases. Germline CDR1 and CDR2: LGHDT and YNNKEL (reference sequence). The CDR3 consists of 14 residues. As DNA, the CDR3 is TGTGCCAGCAGCCAAGAGGGGACAGGGGGCCTGCACACCTTC. Translation gives CASSQEGTGGLHTF.

This clonotype appeared a few times. The chain links TRBV10-3 to TRBJ1-1; 8 positions match TRBD1. Unmatched junction bases numbered 10, after V lost 7 bases and J lost 0 bases. Germline assignment: CDR1 ENHRY and CDR2 SYGVKD. There are 16 residues in the CDR3. The CDR3 reads CAIKRGTGFMNTEAFF. DNA for the CDR3: TGTGCCATCAAACGCGGGACAGGCTTTATGAACACTGAAGCTTTCTTT.

There are a few counts of this clonotype. V usage is TRBV20-1 and J usage is TRBJ2-5; D is unresolved. V dropped 0 bases and J dropped 5 bases, with 16 bases sitting between them. The CDR3 covers 15 residues. CDR1 is DFQATT, CDR2 SNEGSKA, per germline (reference sequence). The CDR3 DNA reads as TGCAGTGCTAGAGATCTGTCCCCCGCATCGGAGACCCAGTACTTC. This gives the protein CSARDLSPASETQYF.

Only a few counts were recorded for this clonotype. The V and J genes are TRBV3-1 and TRBJ1-2; D may be TRBD1 (5 bases). From germline, CDR1 is LGHDT and CDR2 YNNKEL (reference sequence). The CDR3 contains 13 residues. Deletions cut 3 bases from V and 3 bases from J, with 8 bases between. The CDR3 region has the DNA TGTGCCAGCAGCCAGGGACGAGACTATGGCTACACCTTC. It yields the protein CASSQGRDYGYTF.

The gene calls are TRBV12-3 or TRBV12-4 and TRBJ1-2; 11 bases are shared with TRBD1. The CDR3 contains 16 residues. V lost 5 bases and J lost 8; bases outside the gene matches: 13. Here the CDR3 reads CASSRTGGFSRRGYTF. The CDR3 region has the DNA TGTGCCAGCAGTCGGACAGGGGGCTTTTCCCGTCGGGGCTACACCTTC.

The chain carries TRBV12-3 or TRBV12-4 and TRBJ2-7; no clear D. Trimming shortened V by 5 bases and J by 2 bases, and 10 bases separated the two germline ends. The CDR3 loop spans 13 amino acids. Here the CDR3 reads CASSMDGPYEQYF. The CDR3 DNA reads TGTGCCAGCAGTATGGACGGCCCCTACGAGCAGTACTTC.

This clonotype was recorded many times. V usage is TRBV5-5 and J usage is TRBJ1-2, with a possible D match to TRBD1 (5 bases). Trimming stripped 1 base from V and 6 bases from J, with 16 bases between. The CDR3 covers 15 residues. Germline V gene lookup returns CDR1 SGHKS and CDR2 YYEKEE (reference sequence). The CDR3 loop reads CASSLNAFGGDGYTF. In DNA, the CDR3 is TGTGCCAGCAGCTTGAATGCATTTGGGGGGGATGGCTACACCTTC.

The chain carries TRBV7-3 and TRBJ2-2; D gene ambiguous. The CDR3 contains 13 residues. The germline V gene has CDR1 SGHTA and CDR2 FQGTGA. Trimming removed 4 bases from V and 4 bases from J, with 7 bases in between. The CDR3 here is CASSSGPTGELFF. As DNA, the CDR3 is TGTGCCAGCAGCTCGGGCCCCACCGGGGAGCTGTTTTTT.

Here the CDR3 DNA reads TGCAGCGTTGAAGGGACCCCAGGGAGGGCTGAAGCTTTCTTT. Its translation is CSVEGTPGRAEAFF. This chain links TRBV29-1 with TRBJ1-1, with D maybe TRBD1 (5 bases). V was trimmed by 1 base and J by 6 bases, leaving 15 bases between them. The germline V gene has CDR1 SQVTM and CDR2 ANQGSEA. The CDR3 consists of 14 residues.